The TCR beta chain under discussion was sequenced for a study of cytomegalovirus exposure and HLA in healthy donors. The PCR was carried out with 60 Vbeta primers and 13 Jbeta primers. Only in-frame clones appear in the TCRdb table, and some are missing; sequencing was by immunoSEQ multiplex PCR. Of about 180,000 clones in the sample, more than 60% are singletons; the top ten hold 3.5% to 4.5%. Losses at the gene ends were 2 bases for V and 9 bases for J; bases not matched to a gene: 5. Per germline, CDR1 SGHTA and CDR2 FQGNSA. CDR3 size: 15 residues. The TCR was taken from a woman aged 55-70 years in good health and CMV-seropositive. The sequencing sample was made of PBMCs. The rearrangement links TRBV7-2 to TRBJ1-6, with 9 bases that match TRBD1. This chain's CDR3 is CASSLTRDRASPLHF. In DNA, the CDR3 is TGTGCCAGCAGCTTAACCCGGGACAGGGCTTCACCCCTCCACTTT.